The 7 T cell receptor beta chains listed next were all sequenced from one sample in a study of molecular identifiers for immune sequencing clone quantification. TCRdb used MiXCR to reprocess the PCR reads, holding one entry per CDR3 protein. The sample lists some 650,000 distinct CDR3 sequences, about 20% occurring once. Sequences were obtained from naive CD8+ T cells from blood, with Jurkat cell RNA spiked in. Subset: FACS-sorted CD8+CD4-CCR7+CD45RA+ naive T cells. These receptors were taken from a human donor in good health. Some libraries in this study had Jurkat cell RNA spiked in.

This clonotype was recorded at least ten times. The CDR3 reads CASSVGAGLHAAKNIQYF. CDR3 nucleotides: TGTGCCAGCAGCGTAGGGGCCGGACTCCACGCGGCCAAAAACATTCAGTACTTC. The chain uses TRBV9 and TRBJ2-4; TRBD2 is a possible D gene (5 bases). V lost 0 bases, J lost 1 base, and 17 bases lay in between. Germline CDR1 reads SGDLS; CDR2 reads YYNGEE. The CDR3 length is 18 residues.

The genes are TRBV20-1 and TRBJ1-5; tentatively, D is TRBD1 (6 bases). V was clipped by 6 bases and J by 3 bases, with 18 bases between them. This CDR3 contains 15 residues. The germline V gene encodes CDR1 DFQATT and CDR2 SNEGSKA (reference sequence). CDR3 bases: TGCAGTGCAGGAGGGGGTGGGGGATCCAATCAGCCCCAGCATTTT. This sequence encodes CSAGGGGGSNQPQHF.

This clonotype came up many times. The chain uses TRBV2 and TRBJ1-1; D gene uncertain. The V gene's germline CDR1 is SNHLY and CDR2 FYNNEI. The CDR3 spans 11 residues. V was trimmed by 8 bases and J by 7 bases, leaving 11 bases between them. The CDR3 nucleotides are TGTGCCAGCTGCGACGCCCGTGAAGCTTTCTTT. It yields the protein CASCDAREAFF.

This clonotype was detected ten times or more. This chain uses TRBV7-2 with TRBJ2-7; D not certain. Germline CDR1 reads SGHTA; CDR2 reads FQGNSA. Trimming shortened V by 3 bases and J by 6 bases, and 18 bases separated the two germline ends. This CDR3 has 15 amino acids. CDR3 in amino acids: CASSFYKLTSGEQYF. DNA of the CDR3: TGTGCCAGCAGCTTTTACAAACTGACTTCAGGCGAGCAGTACTTC.

This clonotype appeared many times. CDR3 DNA sequence: TGCGCCAGCAGCCAAGATTCTAGCGGGACTAGCACAGATACGCAGTATTTT. It is translated as CASSQDSSGTSTDTQYF. This chain joins TRBV4-3 and TRBJ2-3; 9 bases agree with TRBD2. With 0 bases clipped from V and 0 bases from J, the junction kept 4 bases outside the gene matches. Germline CDR1 reads LGHNA; CDR2 reads YSLEER. This CDR3 is 17 amino acids long.

With respect to this clonotype: This may be a read error: a much more frequent sequence differs by one nucleotide. V gene TRBV20-1 combines with J gene TRBJ1-4; 9 nucleotides agree with TRBD1. Germline CDR1 is DFQATT and CDR2 is SNEGSKA (reference sequence). The CDR3 has 16 residues. This CDR3 reads CSAMDRGLATNEKPFF. The CDR3 nucleotides read TGCAGTGCTATGGACAGGGGCCTTGCAACTAATGAAAAACCGTTTTTT.

This clonotype was seen repeatedly, ten times or more. The chain combines TRBV7-9 with TRBJ2-3; the D is unclear. Deletions cut 3 bases from V and 4 bases from J, with 14 bases between. The CDR3 extends over 15 amino acids. In germline, CDR1 is SEHNR, CDR2 FQNEAQ (reference sequence). This CDR3 is CASSFVLSGADTQYF. The CDR3 bases are TGTGCCAGCAGCTTTGTCCTGTCCGGCGCAGATACGCAGTATTTT.